What follows are 24 T cell receptor beta chains derived from one specimen sequenced in a study of T cell repertoires in cytomegalovirus infection. For these TCRs, the target antigens are not known. TCRdb fed the reads into MiXCR, producing one record per CDR3 protein. The data contain roughly 990,000 distinct CDR3 sequences, approximately 30% of them singletons. The specimen comprised cultured CD8+ T cells from PBMCs, sampled from culture after CMV antigen stimulation. These receptors were collected from a human donor in good health (CMV status not recorded). Some clones in this sample may be carry-over from other donors' samples.

This sequence joins TRBV7-2 and TRBJ1-2; 9 bases are shared with TRBD1. Germline V gene data show CDR1 as SGHTA and CDR2 as FQGNSA. The CDR3 runs to 15 residues. The junction had 6 bases not matched to a gene; V was cut back by 1 base and J by 6 bases. CDR3: CASSLGTGVKNGYTF. The CDR3 DNA follows: TGTGCCAGCAGCTTAGGGACAGGGGTGAAGAATGGCTACACCTTC.

This chain joins TRBV15 and TRBJ1-6; a weak D match, TRBD1 (6 bases). This CDR3 has 13 residues. Trimming pared 2 bases from V and 10 bases from J, leaving 9 bases between. Germline V gives CDR1 LNHNV, CDR2 YYDKDF (reference sequence). The CDR3 here is CATSRRTDSPLHF. CDR3 coding DNA: TGTGCCACCAGCAGACGGACAGACTCACCCCTCCACTTT.

V usage is TRBV27 and J usage is TRBJ2-1; TRBD1 aligns across 8 bases. V gave up 4 bases and J gave up 4 bases; unmatched junction bases: 12. The germline V gene has CDR1 MNHEY and CDR2 SMNVEV (reference sequence). There are 17 residues in the CDR3. The CDR3 here is CASSSSSGQVLYNEQFF. The CDR3 bases are TGTGCCAGCAGTTCTAGCTCGGGACAGGTATTATACAATGAGCAGTTCTTC.

The chain combines TRBV6-5 with TRBJ2-1, with 11 positions matching TRBD2. With V trimmed by 6 bases and J by 3 bases, 25 bases remained unmatched. This CDR3 is built from 22 residues. The germline gives CDR1 MNHEY, CDR2 SVGAGI. The DNA for the CDR3 is TGTGCCAGCAGCCCCCTGTCGATGCCGACTAGCGGGGCGTCTCTCGTCTACAATGAGCAGTTCTTC. It is translated as CASSPLSMPTSGASLVYNEQFF.

In this sample, this clonotype turned up a few times. The chain recombines TRBV27 with TRBJ1-1, with 10 bases aligning to TRBD1. V trimming: 2 bases; J trimming: 0 bases; junction bases outside the gene matches: 9. This CDR3 is 18 amino acids long. The germline gives CDR1 MNHEY, CDR2 SMNVEV (reference sequence). The CDR3 spells CASSLQIGTGAMNTEAFF. CDR3 sequence (DNA): TGTGCCAGCAGTTTACAAATCGGGACAGGGGCCATGAACACTGAAGCTTTCTTT.

Ten or more counts support this clonotype. The junction shows a germline mismatch at one end, possibly a read error. The V and J genes are TRBV5-5 and TRBJ2-1, with D possibly being TRBD1 (6 bases). CDR3 length: 12 residues. Germline V gene lookup returns CDR1 SGHKS and CDR2 YYEKEE (reference sequence). CDR3 loop: CASSLGQNEQFF. The DNA of the CDR3 is TGCGCCAGCAGCTTGGGACAAAATGAGCAGTTCTTC.

The V and J genes are TRBV19 and TRBJ2-7, with D perhaps given as TRBD1 or TRBD2 (6 bases each). The CDR3 totals 13 residues. With 5 bases removed from V and 4 bases from J, the gap between germline ends came to 12 bases. Germline V lookup: CDR1 LNHDA, CDR2 SQIVND (reference sequence). The CDR3 sequence is CASSPEGVYEQYF. The CDR3 region has the DNA TGTGCCAGTAGTCCGGAGGGGGTTTACGAGCAGTACTTC.

Only a few counts were recorded for this clonotype. The chain employs TRBV5-5 and TRBJ1-2; 8 positions match TRBD1. This CDR3 has 13 residues. With 4 bases clipped from V and 3 bases from J, the junction kept 2 bases outside the gene matches. Germline V gene data show CDR1 as SGHKS and CDR2 as YYEKEE (reference sequence). The chain's CDR3 is CASSPDRDYGYTF. In DNA form, the CDR3 reads TGTGCCAGCAGCCCGGACAGGGACTATGGCTACACCTTC.

V usage is TRBV6-1 and J usage is TRBJ2-7, with D unclear. From germline, CDR1 is MNHNS and CDR2 SASEGT. This CDR3 is built from 13 residues. The ends were cut back, 7 bases at V and 1 base at J, with 11 bases in the middle. The CDR3 nucleotides read TGTGCCAGCAACGCGGTCGGGTCCTACGAGCAGTACTTC. It codes for CASNAVGSYEQYF.

This clonotype was observed a handful of times. The gene calls are TRBV6-6 and TRBJ1-2, with D possibly being TRBD1 (5 bases). Trimming shortened V by 9 bases and J by 0 bases, and 8 bases separated the two germline ends. Germline CDR1 is MNHNY and CDR2 is SVGAGI (reference sequence). This CDR3 has 12 residues. The CDR3 coding sequence is TGTGCCAGTGGGGGGGCTAACTATGGCTACACCTTC. It specifies CASGGANYGYTF.

In its sample, this clonotype was seen a few times. The chain uses TRBV6-6 and TRBJ2-7; 9 nucleotides match TRBD1. Germline CDR1 reads MNHNY; CDR2 reads SVGAGI (reference sequence). Trimming removed 6 bases from V and 1 base from J; junction bases left unmatched: 7. The CDR3 sequence is 15 residues long. The CDR3 sequence: CASRLTGGTSYEQYF. CDR3 sequence (DNA): TGTGCCAGCAGGCTTACAGGGGGCACGTCCTACGAGCAGTACTTC.

This chain links TRBV6-1 with TRBJ1-4; 7 bases are shared with TRBD1. This CDR3 is built from 14 residues. Germline CDR1 MNHNS, CDR2 SASEGT. Germline trimming cut 6 bases from V and 6 bases from J; bases unmatched to any gene: 7. The CDR3 loop is CASSLQGRDEKLFF. In nucleotides, the CDR3 is TGTGCCAGCAGCTTACAGGGGCGGGATGAAAAACTGTTTTTT.

This clonotype appeared a few times. CDR3 amino acids: CASSLGKIFPSVSYEQYF. The CDR3, as DNA: TGTGCCAGCAGCTTAGGGAAGATTTTCCCCTCGGTCTCCTACGAGCAGTACTTC. The chain combines TRBV7-2 with TRBJ2-7; D gene unclear. Trimming took 1 base from V and 0 from J, leaving 19 bases between them. The CDR3 extends over 18 amino acids. CDR1 is SGHTA and CDR2 is FQGNSA in the germline V gene.

This clonotype was seen at least ten times. The chain is built from TRBV7-6 and TRBJ1-1, with D unclear. CDR1 SGHVS and CDR2 FNYEAQ come from the germline V gene. Trimming took off 7 bases at V and 6 bases at J, with 12 bases between the two ends. The CDR3 length is 12 residues. CDR3 DNA sequence: TGTGCCAGCACCGGACCGGGCGCTGAAGCTTTCTTT. Amino acids: CASTGPGAEAFF.

In this sample, this clonotype turned up once. The CDR3 DNA reads TGTGCCAGCAGCTTAGCGAGGGGTCCAGATACGCAGTATTTT. Residues: CASSLARGPDTQYF. The chain joins TRBV7-3 to TRBJ2-3; D may match TRBD1 or TRBD2 (5 bases each). The V end lost 2 bases, the J end lost 4 bases, and 10 bases lay between the germline ends. There are 14 residues in the CDR3. Germline V gene lookup returns CDR1 SGHTA and CDR2 FQGTGA.

This clonotype occurred a few times. The rearrangement uses TRBV12-3 or TRBV12-4 and TRBJ1-2, with D hard to call. The CDR3 has 14 residues. Trimming took off 3 bases at V and 3 bases at J, with 11 bases between the two ends. CDR3 loop: CASSFGERDYGYTF. The CDR3 DNA reads as TGTGCCAGCAGTTTCGGGGAGCGCGACTATGGCTACACCTTC.

This clonotype has a count of ten or more. The chain combines TRBV7-6 with TRBJ2-1; 11 positions match TRBD1. Losses at the gene ends were 5 bases for V and 2 bases for J; bases not matched to a gene: 5. CDR3 length equals 16 residues. Per the germline V gene, CDR1 is SGHVS and CDR2 is FNYEAQ. The CDR3 loop is CASSLPGQGAYNEQFF. CDR3 nucleotides: TGTGCCAGCAGCCTGCCGGGACAGGGGGCCTACAATGAGCAGTTCTTC.

This clonotype showed up just once. The J gene is TRBJ2-5, the V gene TRBV25-1; D possibly corresponds to TRBD1 (6 bases). There are 15 residues in the CDR3. Germline assignment: CDR1 MGHDK and CDR2 SYGVNS. V shed 4 bases and J shed 5 bases, with 17 bases lying between them. CDR3 sequence: CASSGHYRERETQYF. The CDR3 coding sequence is TGTGCCAGCAGTGGCCATTACAGGGAAAGGGAGACCCAGTACTTC.

The CDR3, as DNA: TGTGCCAGCAGCTTAAGACAGGGGGCTGACTATGGCTACACCTTC. As protein: CASSLRQGADYGYTF. The chain carries TRBV7-6 and TRBJ1-2, with 10 bases aligning to TRBD1. CDR3 length: 15 residues. Trimming removed 2 bases from V and 3 bases from J; junction bases left unmatched: 3. CDR1 SGHVS and CDR2 FNYEAQ come from the germline V gene.

This clonotype was detected many times. This chain links TRBV7-8 with TRBJ2-1; 11 bases line up with TRBD2. CDR1 is SGHVS and CDR2 is FQNEAQ in the germline V gene. This CDR3 comprises 18 residues. The V segment lost 5 bases and the J segment 0 bases; nucleotides outside the gene matches: 9. This CDR3 reads CASSQLAGVLLSYNEQFF. In DNA form, the CDR3 reads TGTGCCAGCAGCCAACTAGCGGGGGTACTCCTCTCCTACAATGAGCAGTTCTTC.

The chain links TRBV6-5 to TRBJ2-3, with a tentative D call TRBD1 (6 bases). Trimming left V 0 bases short and J 2 bases short, with 12 bases between. CDR3 length: 16 residues. Germline V gives CDR1 MNHEY, CDR2 SVGAGI. The chain's CDR3 is CASSYSDRGFTDTQYF. The CDR3 DNA is TGTGCCAGCAGTTACTCGGATAGGGGGTTCACAGATACGCAGTATTTT.

This clonotype was observed a single time. V usage is TRBV11-1 and J usage is TRBJ2-1; 8 bases fit TRBD1. Germline V gives CDR1 SGHAT, CDR2 FQDESV (reference sequence). With V trimmed by 5 bases and J by 7 bases, 10 bases remained unmatched. CDR3 length: 15 amino acids. The CDR3 nucleotides read TGTGCCAGCAGCCAGACAGGGGCACTAACGAATGAGCAGTTCTTC. It yields the protein CASSQTGALTNEQFF.

This clonotype is a singleton in its sample. V and J are TRBV19 and TRBJ2-1; 7 positions match TRBD1. The V segment lost 2 bases and the J segment 7 bases; nucleotides outside the gene matches: 8. Per the germline V gene, CDR1 is LNHDA and CDR2 is SQIVND (reference sequence). The CDR3 has 15 amino acids. Written as DNA, the CDR3 is TGTGCCAGTAGTATATTAATGGGACAGTCTAATGAGCAGTTCTTC. It encodes CASSILMGQSNEQFF.

A few counts support this clonotype. J is TRBJ1-2 and V is TRBV25-1; D perhaps matches TRBD1 (5 bases). CDR3 length: 17 amino acids. V was shortened by 2 bases and J by 4 bases, with 20 bases between the two germline ends. Germline CDR1 MGHDK, CDR2 SYGVNS. The CDR3 coding sequence is TGTGCCAGCAGTGAAAGAGGGGATTTAGGGTATTTCTATGGCTACACCTTC. This gives the protein CASSERGDLGYFYGYTF.